This TCR beta chain derives from a study of blood T cells in healthy people across ages. Turning to the study itself: Capture by template switching was about one barcoded beta molecule per two T cells.

CDR1 and CDR2 (germline): MDHEN, SYDVKM. The CDR3 has 12 residues. V lost 0 bases, J lost 9 bases, and 7 bases lay in between. The study, taken as a whole, reports: Long-lived donors carried more naive CD4+ cells and greater diversity than aged donors.

This clonotype appeared a single time. Its target is not known. The authors ran a second PCR of roughly 6 to 11 cycles using a sample-barcoded 5' primer and a J-beta primer mix. TCRdb reprocessed the 5' RACE reads with MiXCR, giving one entry per CDR3 protein. This sample carries about 650,000 distinct CDR3 sequences, about 30% of them seen once, and the ten largest clones take approximately 15%. The chain couples TRBV28 to TRBJ2-3; D is unclear. The sample consisted of blood. The receptor was derived from a woman older than 75 in good health. CDR3 region: CASSLWGGTQYF. CDR3 sequence (DNA): TGTGCCAGCAGTTTATGGGGTGGGACGCAGTATTTT.